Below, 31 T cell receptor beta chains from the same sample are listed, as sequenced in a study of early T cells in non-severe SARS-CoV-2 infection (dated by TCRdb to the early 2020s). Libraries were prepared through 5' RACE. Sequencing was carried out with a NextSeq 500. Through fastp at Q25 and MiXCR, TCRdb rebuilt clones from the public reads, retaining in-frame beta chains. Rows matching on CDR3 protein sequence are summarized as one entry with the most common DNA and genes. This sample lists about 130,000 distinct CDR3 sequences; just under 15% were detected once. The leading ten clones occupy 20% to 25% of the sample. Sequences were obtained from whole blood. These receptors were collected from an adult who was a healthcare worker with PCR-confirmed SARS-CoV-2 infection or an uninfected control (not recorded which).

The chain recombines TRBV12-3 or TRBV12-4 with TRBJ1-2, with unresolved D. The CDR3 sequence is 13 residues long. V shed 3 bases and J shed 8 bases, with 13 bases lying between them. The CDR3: CASSLYMGNGYTF. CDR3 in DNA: TGTGCCAGCAGTTTGTATATGGGTAACGGCTACACCTTC.

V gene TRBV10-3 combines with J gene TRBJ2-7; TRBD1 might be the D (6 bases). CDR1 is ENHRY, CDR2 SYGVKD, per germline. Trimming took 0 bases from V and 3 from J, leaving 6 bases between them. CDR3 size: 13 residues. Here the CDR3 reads CAISESTGYEQYF. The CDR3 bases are TGTGCCATCAGTGAGTCGACAGGCTACGAGCAGTACTTC.

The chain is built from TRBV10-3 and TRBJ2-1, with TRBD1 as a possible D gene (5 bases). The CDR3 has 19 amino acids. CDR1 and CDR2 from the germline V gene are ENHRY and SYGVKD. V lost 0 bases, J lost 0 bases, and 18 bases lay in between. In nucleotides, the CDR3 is TGTGCCATCAGTGAGTCCTCAGGGCTCTCCTCTGGCTCCTACAATGAGCAGTTCTTC. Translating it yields CAISESSGLSSGSYNEQFF.

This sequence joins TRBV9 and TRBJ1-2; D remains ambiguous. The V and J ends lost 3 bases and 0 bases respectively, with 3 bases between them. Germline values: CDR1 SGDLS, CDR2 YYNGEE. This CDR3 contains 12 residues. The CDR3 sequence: CASSAPNYGYTF. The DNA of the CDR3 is TGTGCCAGCAGCGCGCCTAACTATGGCTACACCTTC.

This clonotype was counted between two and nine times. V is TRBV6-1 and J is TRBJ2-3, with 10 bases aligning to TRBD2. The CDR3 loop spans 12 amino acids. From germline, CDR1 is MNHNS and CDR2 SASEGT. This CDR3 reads CAAGGTTDTQYF. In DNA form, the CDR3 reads TGTGCAGCGGGAGGGACCACAGATACGCAGTATTTT.

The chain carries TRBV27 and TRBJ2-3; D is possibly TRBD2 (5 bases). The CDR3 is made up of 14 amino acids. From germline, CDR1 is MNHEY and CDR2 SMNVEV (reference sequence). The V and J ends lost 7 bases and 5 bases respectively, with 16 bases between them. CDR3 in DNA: TGTGCCAGCAACCAAGGATCCCGGGGAGATACGCAGTATTTT. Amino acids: CASNQGSRGDTQYF.

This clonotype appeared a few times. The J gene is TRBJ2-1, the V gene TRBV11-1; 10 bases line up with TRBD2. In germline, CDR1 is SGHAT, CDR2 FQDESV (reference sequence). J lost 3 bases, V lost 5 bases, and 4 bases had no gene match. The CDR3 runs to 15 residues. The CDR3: CASSLERGGYNEQFF. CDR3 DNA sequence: TGTGCCAGCAGCCTTGAGCGGGGGGGCTACAATGAGCAGTTCTTC.

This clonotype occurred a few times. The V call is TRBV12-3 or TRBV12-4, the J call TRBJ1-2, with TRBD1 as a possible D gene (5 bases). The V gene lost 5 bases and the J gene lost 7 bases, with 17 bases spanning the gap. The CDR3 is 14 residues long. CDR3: CASSGGTGSGGYTF. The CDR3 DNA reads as TGTGCCAGCAGTGGGGGGACGGGGTCTGGTGGCTACACCTTC.

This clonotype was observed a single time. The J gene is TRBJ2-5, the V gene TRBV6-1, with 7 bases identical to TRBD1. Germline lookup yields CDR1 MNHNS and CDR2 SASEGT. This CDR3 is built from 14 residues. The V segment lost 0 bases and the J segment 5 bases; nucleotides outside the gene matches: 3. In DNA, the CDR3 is TGTGCCAGCAGTGAAGCTCGCAGGGGGGAGACCCAGTACTTC. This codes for CASSEARRGETQYF.

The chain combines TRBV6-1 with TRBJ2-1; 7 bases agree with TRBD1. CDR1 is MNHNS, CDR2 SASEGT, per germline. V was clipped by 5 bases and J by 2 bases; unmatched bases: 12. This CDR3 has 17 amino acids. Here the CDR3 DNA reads TGTGCCAGCAGTAGGCCCCGACAGGGAATACCCTACAATGAGCAGTTCTTC. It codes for CASSRPRQGIPYNEQFF.

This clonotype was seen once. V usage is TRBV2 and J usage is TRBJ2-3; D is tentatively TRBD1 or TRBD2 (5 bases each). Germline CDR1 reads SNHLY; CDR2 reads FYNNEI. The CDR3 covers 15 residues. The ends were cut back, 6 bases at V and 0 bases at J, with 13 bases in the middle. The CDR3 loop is CASRRLWGSTDTQYF. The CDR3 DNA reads TGTGCCAGCAGGAGGTTGTGGGGGAGCACAGATACGCAGTATTTT.

The CDR3: CASSLTSATYEQYF. As DNA, the CDR3 is TGTGCCAGCAGCTTAACCTCTGCCACTTACGAGCAGTACTTC. This chain uses TRBV7-9 with TRBJ2-7; no definite D call. Germline V lookup: CDR1 SEHNR, CDR2 FQNEAQ (reference sequence). V was cut by 2 bases and J by 4 bases, with 12 bases left in between. The CDR3 totals 14 residues.

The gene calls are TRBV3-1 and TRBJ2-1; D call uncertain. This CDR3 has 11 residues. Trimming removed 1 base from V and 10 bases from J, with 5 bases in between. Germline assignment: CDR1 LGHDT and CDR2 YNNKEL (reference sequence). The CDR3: CASSQVGEQFF. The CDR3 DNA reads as TGTGCCAGCAGCCAAGTAGGCGAGCAGTTCTTC.

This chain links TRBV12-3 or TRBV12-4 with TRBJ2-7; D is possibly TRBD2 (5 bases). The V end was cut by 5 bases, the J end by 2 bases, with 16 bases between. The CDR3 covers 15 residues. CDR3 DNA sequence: TGTGCCAGCAGTGTCGCGACGGGAAGGCCCTACGAGCAGTACTTC. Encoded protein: CASSVATGRPYEQYF.

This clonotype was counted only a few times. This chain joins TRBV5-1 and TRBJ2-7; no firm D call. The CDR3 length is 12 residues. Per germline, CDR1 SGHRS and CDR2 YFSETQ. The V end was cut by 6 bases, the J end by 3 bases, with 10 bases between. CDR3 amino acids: CASTEDNYEQYF. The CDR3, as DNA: TGCGCCAGCACCGAAGACAACTACGAGCAGTACTTC.

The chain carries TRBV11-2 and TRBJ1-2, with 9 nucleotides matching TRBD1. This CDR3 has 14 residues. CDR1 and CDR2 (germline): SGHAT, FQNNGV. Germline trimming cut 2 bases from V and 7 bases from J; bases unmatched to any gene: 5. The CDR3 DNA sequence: TGTGCCAGCAGCTTAAACAGGGGGCCCTCTGGCTACACCTTC. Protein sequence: CASSLNRGPSGYTF.

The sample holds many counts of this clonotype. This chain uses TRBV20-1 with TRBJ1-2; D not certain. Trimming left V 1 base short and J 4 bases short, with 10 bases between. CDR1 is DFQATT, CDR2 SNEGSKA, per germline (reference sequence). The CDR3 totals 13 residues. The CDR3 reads CSARASNVYGYTF. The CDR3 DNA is TGCAGTGCTAGAGCATCCAACGTCTATGGCTACACCTTC.

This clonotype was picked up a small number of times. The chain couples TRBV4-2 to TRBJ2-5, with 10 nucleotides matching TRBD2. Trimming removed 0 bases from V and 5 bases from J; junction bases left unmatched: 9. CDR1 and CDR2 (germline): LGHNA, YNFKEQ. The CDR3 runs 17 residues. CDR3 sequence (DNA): TGTGCCAGCAGCCAAGAGGCAGCGGGGGGGCCGGGCGAGACCCAGTACTTC. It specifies CASSQEAAGGPGETQYF.

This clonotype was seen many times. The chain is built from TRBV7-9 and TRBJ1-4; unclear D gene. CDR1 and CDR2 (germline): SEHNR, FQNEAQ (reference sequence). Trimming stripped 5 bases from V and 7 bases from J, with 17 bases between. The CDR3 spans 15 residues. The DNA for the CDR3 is TGTGCCAGCAGCCCTGTCCCGGCCCTGGGTGAAAAACTGTTTTTT. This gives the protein CASSPVPALGEKLFF.

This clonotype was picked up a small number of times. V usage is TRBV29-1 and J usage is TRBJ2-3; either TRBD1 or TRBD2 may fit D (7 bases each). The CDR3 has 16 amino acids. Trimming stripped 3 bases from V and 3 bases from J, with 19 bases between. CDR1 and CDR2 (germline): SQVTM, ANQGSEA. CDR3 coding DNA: TGCAGCGTTGACAGGGGGGGCAGACAAGGAACAGATACGCAGTATTTT. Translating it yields CSVDRGGRQGTDTQYF.

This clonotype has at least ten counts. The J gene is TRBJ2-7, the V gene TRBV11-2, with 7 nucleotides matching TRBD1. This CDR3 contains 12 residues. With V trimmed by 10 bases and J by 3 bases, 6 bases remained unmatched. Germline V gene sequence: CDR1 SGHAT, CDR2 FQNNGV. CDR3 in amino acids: CATRTGGYEQYF. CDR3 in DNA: TGTGCCACCCGGACAGGTGGCTACGAGCAGTACTTC.

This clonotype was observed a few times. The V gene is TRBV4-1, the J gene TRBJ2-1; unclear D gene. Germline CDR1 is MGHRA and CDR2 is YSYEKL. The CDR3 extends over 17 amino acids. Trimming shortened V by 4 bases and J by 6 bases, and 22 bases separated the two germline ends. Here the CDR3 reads CASSPELYRVVGNEQFF. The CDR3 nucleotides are TGCGCCAGCAGCCCAGAGCTATATCGGGTAGTAGGCAATGAGCAGTTCTTC.

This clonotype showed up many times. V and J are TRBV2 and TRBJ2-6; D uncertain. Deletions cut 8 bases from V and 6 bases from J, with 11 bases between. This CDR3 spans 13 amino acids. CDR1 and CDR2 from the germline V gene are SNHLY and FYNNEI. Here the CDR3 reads CASDDRQANVLTF. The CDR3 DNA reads TGTGCCAGCGACGACCGGCAGGCCAACGTCCTGACTTTC.

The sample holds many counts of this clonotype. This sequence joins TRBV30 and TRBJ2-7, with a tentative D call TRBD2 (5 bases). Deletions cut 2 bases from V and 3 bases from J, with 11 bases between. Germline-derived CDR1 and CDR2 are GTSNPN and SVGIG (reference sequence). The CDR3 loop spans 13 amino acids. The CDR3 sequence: CAWSPGIHYEQYF. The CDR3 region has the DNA TGTGCCTGGAGTCCCGGGATCCACTACGAGCAGTACTTC.

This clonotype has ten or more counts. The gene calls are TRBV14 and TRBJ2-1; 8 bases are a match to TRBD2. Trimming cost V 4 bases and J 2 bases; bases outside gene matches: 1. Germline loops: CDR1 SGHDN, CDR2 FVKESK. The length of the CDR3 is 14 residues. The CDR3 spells CASSRAGAYNEQFF. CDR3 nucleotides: TGTGCCAGCAGCCGAGCGGGGGCCTACAATGAGCAGTTCTTC.

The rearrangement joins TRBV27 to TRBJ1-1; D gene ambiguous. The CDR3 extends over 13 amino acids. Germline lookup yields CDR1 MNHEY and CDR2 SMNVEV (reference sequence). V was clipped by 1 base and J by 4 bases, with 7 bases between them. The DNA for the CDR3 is TGTGCCAGCAGTTTATTAGCCGGCACTGAAGCTTTCTTT. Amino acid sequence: CASSLLAGTEAFF.

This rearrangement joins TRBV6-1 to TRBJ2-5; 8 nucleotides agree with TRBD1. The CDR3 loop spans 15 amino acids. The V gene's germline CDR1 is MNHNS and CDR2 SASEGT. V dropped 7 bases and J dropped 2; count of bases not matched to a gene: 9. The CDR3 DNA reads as TGTGCCAGCACCCCAGGGGGCGTCGGTCAAGAGACCCAGTACTTC. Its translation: CASTPGGVGQETQYF.

CDR3 in amino acids: CATSRDVSGGVNEQFF. The DNA for the CDR3 is TGTGCCACCAGCAGAGATGTTAGCGGGGGGGTGAATGAGCAGTTCTTC. V gene TRBV15 combines with J gene TRBJ2-1; 11 bases agree with TRBD2. This CDR3 is 16 amino acids long. V lost 0 bases to trimming and J lost 7 bases; unmatched junction nucleotides: 5. Germline V CDR1 and CDR2: LNHNV, YYDKDF (reference sequence). The full variable domain, in which reference TRBV15 and TRBJ2-1 provide the parts outside the CDR3, is DAMVIQNPRYQVTQFGKPVTLSCSQTLNHNVMYWYQQKSSQAPKLLFHYYDKDFNNEADTPDNFQSRRPNTSFCFLDIRSPGLGDTAMYLCATSRDVSGGVNEQFFGPGTRLTVL.

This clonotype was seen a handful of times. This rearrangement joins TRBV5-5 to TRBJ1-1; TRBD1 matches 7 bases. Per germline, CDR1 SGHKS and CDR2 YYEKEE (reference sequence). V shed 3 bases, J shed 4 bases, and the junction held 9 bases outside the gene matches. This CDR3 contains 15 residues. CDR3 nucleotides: TGTGCCAGCAGCTCCCGGACAGGATCGGGCACTGAAGCTTTCTTT. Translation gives CASSSRTGSGTEAFF. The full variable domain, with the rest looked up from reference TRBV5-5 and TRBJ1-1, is DAGVTQSPTHLIKTRGQQVTLRCSPISGHKSVSWYQQVLGQGPQFIFQYYEKEERGRGNFPDRFSARQFPNYSSELNVNALLLGDSALYLCASSSRTGSGTEAFFGQGTRLTVV.

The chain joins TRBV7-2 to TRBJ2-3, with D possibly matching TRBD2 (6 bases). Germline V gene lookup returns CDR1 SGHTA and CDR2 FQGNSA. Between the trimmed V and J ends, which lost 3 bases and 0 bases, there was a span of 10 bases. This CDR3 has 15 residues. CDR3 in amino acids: CASSFAGLSTDTQYF. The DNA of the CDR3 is TGTGCCAGCAGCTTCGCGGGGCTTAGCACAGATACGCAGTATTTT.

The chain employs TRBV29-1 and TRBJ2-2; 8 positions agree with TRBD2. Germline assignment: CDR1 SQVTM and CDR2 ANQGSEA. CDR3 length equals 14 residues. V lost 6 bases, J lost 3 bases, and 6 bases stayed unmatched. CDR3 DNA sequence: TGCAGCGTCTCCGGGGGGGAAGACACCGGGGAGCTGTTTTTT. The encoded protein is CSVSGGEDTGELFF.